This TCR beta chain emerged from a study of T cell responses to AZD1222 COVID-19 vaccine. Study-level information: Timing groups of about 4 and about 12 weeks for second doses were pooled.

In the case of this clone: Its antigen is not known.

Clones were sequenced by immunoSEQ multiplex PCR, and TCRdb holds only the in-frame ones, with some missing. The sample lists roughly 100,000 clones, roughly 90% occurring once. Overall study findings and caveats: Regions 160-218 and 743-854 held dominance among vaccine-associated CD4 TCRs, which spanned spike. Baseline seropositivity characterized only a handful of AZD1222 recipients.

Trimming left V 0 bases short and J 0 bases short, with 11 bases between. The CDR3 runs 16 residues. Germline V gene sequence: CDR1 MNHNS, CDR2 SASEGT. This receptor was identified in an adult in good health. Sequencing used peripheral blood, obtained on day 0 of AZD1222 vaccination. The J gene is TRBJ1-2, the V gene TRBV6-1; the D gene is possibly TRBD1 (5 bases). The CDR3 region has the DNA TGTGCCAGCAGTGAAGCGCTTGCCAGGGCTAACTATGGCTACACCTTC. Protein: CASSEALARANYGYTF.